The 26 T cell receptor beta chains in this list originate from one sample, sequenced in a study of response to subunit inactivated influenza vaccine. TCRdb processed the RT-PCR reads anew with MiXCR; each CDR3 protein has one entry. The top ten clones hold about an eighth of a sample with approximately 530,000 distinct CDR3 sequences, about an eighth of them seen once. The material sequenced was PBMCs from blood, taken 45 days after vaccination. The receptors here all came from a man aged 50-59 years who received an inactivated influenza vaccine.

This clonotype has ten or more counts. The chain has TRBV24-1 and TRBJ2-1; 9 bases line up with TRBD1. The ends lost 5 bases at V and 10 bases at J; junction bases unmatched: 11. CDR1 is KGHDR, CDR2 SFDVKD, per germline. CDR3 length equals 15 residues. CDR3: CATSGPNRGRGEQFF. Written as DNA, the CDR3 is TGTGCCACCAGTGGTCCTAACAGGGGGCGGGGAGAGCAGTTCTTC.

This chain connects TRBV6-2 or TRBV6-3 to TRBJ2-2; D is perhaps TRBD1 or TRBD2 (5 bases each). The V end lost 2 bases, the J end lost 6 bases, and 13 bases lay between the germline ends. Germline V gene data show CDR1 as MNHEY and CDR2 as SVGEGT. CDR3 length equals 15 residues. CDR3 amino acids: CASSYRDGSPGELFF. DNA for the CDR3: TGTGCCAGCAGTTACCGGGACGGATCGCCCGGGGAGCTGTTTTTT.

This clonotype was detected many times. The rearrangement joins TRBV20-1 to TRBJ2-7; 7 nucleotides agree with TRBD1. CDR1 and CDR2 from the germline V gene are DFQATT and SNEGSKA (reference sequence). Trimming cost V 7 bases and J 0 bases; bases outside gene matches: 3. The CDR3 has 12 amino acids. The CDR3 spells CSVRTGSYEQYF. Written as DNA, the CDR3 is TGCAGTGTTAGGACAGGCTCCTACGAGCAGTACTTC.

This clonotype was found a few times. The rearrangement links TRBV24-1 to TRBJ2-1; D not certain. In germline, CDR1 is KGHDR, CDR2 SFDVKD. The V gene lost 6 bases and the J gene lost 3 bases, with 11 bases spanning the gap. The CDR3 spans 14 residues. The CDR3 DNA follows: TGTGCCACCAGTAGAGGTTTCCTCTACAATGAGCAGTTCTTC. This codes for CATSRGFLYNEQFF.

CDR3 sequence: CASRPSGRTDTQYF. The CDR3 region has the DNA TGCGCCAGCAGACCTAGCGGCCGCACAGATACGCAGTATTTT. This chain links TRBV5-1 with TRBJ2-3; 7 bases fit TRBD2. Germline V gene lookup returns CDR1 SGHRS and CDR2 YFSETQ. The J segment lost 1 base and the V segment lost 5 bases, leaving 4 bases of the junction unmatched. This CDR3 contains 14 residues.

This clonotype was detected a few times. The chain employs TRBV7-9 and TRBJ2-3, with 7 positions matching TRBD2. The germline V gene encodes CDR1 SEHNR and CDR2 FQNEAQ (reference sequence). This CDR3 has 16 residues. Trimming cost V 3 bases and J 2 bases; bases outside gene matches: 8. In DNA form, the CDR3 reads TGTGCCAGCAGCTTCCAACCGGGACTACACACAGATACGCAGTATTTT. Amino acids: CASSFQPGLHTDTQYF.

This clonotype turned up a few times. This chain links TRBV7-2 with TRBJ2-5; 8 bases fit TRBD2. The CDR3 length is 16 residues. Germline CDR1 is SGHTA and CDR2 is FQGNSA. Losses at the gene ends were 3 bases for V and 5 bases for J; bases not matched to a gene: 11. CDR3 sequence reads: CASSFRTGGPWETQYF. The CDR3 nucleotides read TGTGCCAGCAGCTTTCGGACGGGAGGGCCTTGGGAGACCCAGTACTTC.

This clonotype was counted a few times. In DNA, the CDR3 is TGTGCCAGCAGCGTAGACCCGGCCGAAAACATTCAGTACTTC. Residues: CASSVDPAENIQYF. V is TRBV9 and J is TRBJ2-4; D unclear. Deletions cut 0 bases from V and 5 bases from J, with 9 bases between. Germline loops: CDR1 SGDLS, CDR2 YYNGEE. This CDR3 has 14 residues.

This clonotype was seen more than once but under ten times. The J gene is TRBJ2-7, the V gene TRBV20-1; TRBD2 is a possible D gene (5 bases). Germline values: CDR1 DFQATT, CDR2 SNEGSKA (reference sequence). Deletions cut 5 bases from V and 2 bases from J, with 13 bases between. CDR3 size: 13 residues. The CDR3 DNA follows: TGCAGTGCTGGAAGGACTGATACCTACGAGCAGTACTTC. Translated: CSAGRTDTYEQYF.

This clonotype was detected only a few times. The chain is built from TRBV12-3 or TRBV12-4 and TRBJ2-3; D is uncertain. The ends were cut back, 3 bases at V and 0 bases at J, with 10 bases in the middle. CDR3 length equals 15 residues. The CDR3 reads CASSFSELSTDTQYF. CDR3 nucleotides: TGTGCCAGCAGTTTCTCGGAGCTCAGCACAGATACGCAGTATTTT.

The V gene is TRBV12-3 or TRBV12-4, the J gene TRBJ2-7, with unresolved D. V lost 6 bases to trimming and J lost 4 bases, with 13 bases between them. The CDR3 spans 13 residues. CDR3 coding DNA: TGTGCCAGCAGCCCCACACGGTTTTACGAGCAGTACTTC. The encoded protein is CASSPTRFYEQYF.

This clonotype was counted only a few times. V usage is TRBV29-1 and J usage is TRBJ1-4; 8 bases map to TRBD1. After removal of 5 bases from V and 6 bases from J, the junction contained 17 bases not matched to a gene. Germline lookup yields CDR1 SQVTM and CDR2 ANQGSEA. This CDR3 region has 17 residues. CDR3 bases: TGCAGCGTTTTTTTTAGGGGACAGGCACTCGGCGATGAAAAACTGTTTTTT. This translates into CSVFFRGQALGDEKLFF.

V is TRBV4-3 and J is TRBJ1-4, with D possibly matching TRBD1 (6 bases). V was shortened by 0 bases and J by 7 bases, with 12 bases between the two germline ends. The CDR3 loop spans 15 amino acids. Per germline, CDR1 LGHNA and CDR2 YSLEER. This CDR3 reads CASSQDGRGSEKLFF. The CDR3 DNA reads TGCGCCAGCAGCCAAGATGGCAGGGGCAGTGAAAAACTGTTTTTT.

This clonotype was seen a few times. For the CDR3, the DNA is TGTGCCAGCAGTGAATGGGTGGGAGAGCAGTTCTTC. This codes for CASSEWVGEQFF. This chain joins TRBV25-1 and TRBJ2-1; D call uncertain. Trimming took off 1 base at V and 10 bases at J, with 8 bases between the two ends. The germline V gene encodes CDR1 MGHDK and CDR2 SYGVNS. CDR3 length: 12 residues. The variable domain in full, with the rest retrieved from reference TRBV25-1 and TRBJ2-1, is EADIYQTPRYLVIGTGKKITLECSQTMGHDKMYWYQQDPGMELHLIHYSYGVNSTEKGDLSSESTVSRIRTEHFPLTLESARPSHTSQYLCASSEWVGEQFFGPGTRLTVL.

This clonotype was found many times. The rearrangement joins TRBV20-1 to TRBJ2-3, with TRBD1 matching over 7 bases. Germline assignment: CDR1 DFQATT and CDR2 SNEGSKA (reference sequence). The CDR3 is 13 residues long. The ends lost 7 bases at V and 1 base at J; junction bases unmatched: 5. This CDR3 is CSVQGDGTDTQYF. The CDR3 DNA is TGCAGTGTTCAGGGGGATGGCACAGATACGCAGTATTTT.

The chain carries TRBV11-2 and TRBJ2-3, with TRBD1 matching over 9 bases. Germline CDR1 is SGHAT and CDR2 is FQNNGV. Germline trimming cut 4 bases from V and 3 bases from J; bases unmatched to any gene: 5. The CDR3 has 15 amino acids. CDR3 sequence reads: CASSYRGQRTDTQYF. In DNA form, the CDR3 reads TGTGCCAGCAGCTACAGGGGGCAGAGGACAGATACGCAGTATTTT.

This clonotype was seen more than once but under ten times. J is TRBJ1-3 and V is TRBV5-1, with D unresolved. Germline V gives CDR1 SGHRS, CDR2 YFSETQ. Trimming removed 3 bases at V and 1 base at J, with 14 bases between. The CDR3 sequence is 16 residues long. In DNA form, the CDR3 reads TGCGCCAGCAGCTCAAGTGTAGCGGGGTCTGGAAACACCATATATTTT. As protein: CASSSSVAGSGNTIYF.

This clonotype appeared many times. The chain carries TRBV29-1 and TRBJ2-3, with a weak D call TRBD1 (6 bases). This CDR3 is 13 amino acids long. Trimming pared 3 bases from V and 6 bases from J, leaving 13 bases between. CDR1 SQVTM and CDR2 ANQGSEA come from the germline V gene. The CDR3 DNA reads TGCAGCGTTGAGGGGGCCCTAGACGATACGCAGTATTTT. This sequence encodes CSVEGALDDTQYF.

This clonotype was recorded a few times. The V call is TRBV27, the J call TRBJ2-3, with 8 bases matching TRBD2. V dropped 5 bases and J dropped 2; count of bases not matched to a gene: 12. The germline CDR1 and CDR2 sequences are MNHEY and SMNVEV (reference sequence). The CDR3 is made up of 17 amino acids. The CDR3 DNA follows: TGTGCCAGCAGTCCTCTTAGCGGGGCCAGGTTCACAGATACGCAGTATTTT. It translates to CASSPLSGARFTDTQYF.

This chain links TRBV6-1 with TRBJ2-7; 11 bases fit TRBD2. CDR1 and CDR2 from the germline V gene are MNHNS and SASEGT. The ends lost 2 bases at V and 5 bases at J; junction bases unmatched: 5. This CDR3 region has 15 residues. CDR3 nucleotide sequence: TGTGCCAGCAGTGAAATGGTAGCGGGGGGGAACGAGCAGTACTTC. This sequence encodes CASSEMVAGGNEQYF.

This clonotype was seen a handful of times. This chain connects TRBV7-7 to TRBJ2-7, with D perhaps matching TRBD2 (6 bases). The ends were cut back, 4 bases at V and 2 bases at J, with 9 bases in the middle. The V gene's germline CDR1 is SSHAT and CDR2 FNYEAQ (reference sequence). This CDR3 is 13 amino acids long. The CDR3 nucleotides are TGTGCCAGCAGCTGGGGACTTCCCTACGAGCAGTACTTC. This encodes CASSWGLPYEQYF.

This clonotype was seen only a few times. The V and J genes are TRBV7-2 and TRBJ2-1; TRBD2 matches at 7 bases. Germline CDR1 SGHTA, CDR2 FQGNSA. V shed 4 bases, J shed 13 bases, and the junction held 13 bases outside the gene matches. CDR3 length: 14 residues. This CDR3 is CASSSTPGLPPQFF. Here the CDR3 DNA reads TGTGCCAGCAGCTCTACTCCGGGACTACCCCCACAGTTCTTC.

J is TRBJ2-1 and V is TRBV9, with 7 positions matching TRBD2. The trim removed 4 bases at V and 9 bases at J, leaving 16 bases unmatched. The V gene's germline CDR1 is SGDLS and CDR2 YYNGEE. This CDR3 has 16 residues. CDR3 coding DNA: TGTGCCAGCAGCCCAAGATGGGGGGAGGGTAGGAGTGAGCAGTTCTTC. It specifies CASSPRWGEGRSEQFF.

A few counts support this clonotype. The chain carries TRBV27 and TRBJ2-1, with 9 bases fitting TRBD2. The CDR3 has 16 amino acids. The germline V gene has CDR1 MNHEY and CDR2 SMNVEV (reference sequence). J was trimmed by 6 bases and V by 4 bases; bases with no gene match: 10. This CDR3 is CASSSPGGRAFNEQFF. CDR3 coding DNA: TGTGCCAGCAGTTCCCCGGGCGGGAGGGCCTTCAATGAGCAGTTCTTC.

This clonotype was counted many times. The chain links TRBV29-1 to TRBJ2-7; TRBD2 might be the D (7 bases). The CDR3 spans 14 residues. The germline gives CDR1 SQVTM, CDR2 ANQGSEA. V was clipped by 1 base and J by 4 bases, with 14 bases between them. The CDR3 DNA is TGCAGCGTTGAAGGGGAACAGGGAGGGTACGAGCAGTACTTC. Translation gives CSVEGEQGGYEQYF.

A word on this clonotype: The junction and the germline gene differ at one end; a read error may be behind it. The V gene is TRBV10-3, the J gene TRBJ2-1; perhaps TRBD1 as D (6 bases). Germline V gene data show CDR1 as ENHRY and CDR2 as SYGVKD. This CDR3 contains 15 residues. CDR3: CAFSVRQGGLAEQFF. The CDR3 DNA follows: TGTGCCTTCAGTGTCCGACAAGGGGGTCTGGCTGAGCAGTTCTTC.